This entry lists 13 T cell receptor beta chains sequenced from one sample in a study of graft-versus-host responses after intestinal transplantation. Some clones are missing from TCRdb's copy, which holds only in-frame ones; the method was immunoSEQ multiplex PCR. The sample contains about 8,600 clones, roughly 31% of which appear only once. The source was alloreactive CD4+ T cells from a mixed lymphocyte reaction culture, collected before intestinal transplant. Documented subset: CFSE-low proliferating T cells sorted from roughly six-day pre-transplant mixed lymphocyte reaction (GvH or HvG direction). These receptors originate from a human patient who received an intestinal transplant.

The gene calls are TRBV5-1 and TRBJ1-3; 9 nucleotides align to TRBD1. The CDR3 has 15 residues. The trim removed 1 base at V and 2 bases at J, leaving 1 base unmatched. The germline V gene encodes CDR1 SGHRS and CDR2 YFSETQ. CDR3 nucleotides: TGCGCCAGCAGCTTGAGGACAGGGGCTGGAAACACCATATATTTT. Its translation: CASSLRTGAGNTIYF.

This clone has only a few counts. The chain recombines TRBV11-2 with TRBJ2-7; D gene unclear. The CDR3 has 12 residues. Germline assignment: CDR1 SGHAT and CDR2 FQNNGV. V was pared by 1 base and J by 3 bases, with 4 bases between. DNA for the CDR3: TGTGCCAGCAGCTTAGCGGGCTACGAGCAGTACTTC. The encoded protein is CASSLAGYEQYF.

Note on this clone: This sample includes further DNA sequences coding for the same CDR3. This chain uses TRBV18 with TRBJ1-2, with 8 bases identical to TRBD1. This CDR3 contains 15 residues. CDR1 is KGHSH, CDR2 LQKENI, per germline. Trimming at V came to 3 bases and at J to 8 bases, leaving 11 bases not matched to a gene. The CDR3 spells CASSPLQGASEGYTF. In nucleotides, the CDR3 is TGTGCCAGCTCACCGTTGCAGGGGGCATCAGAGGGCTACACCTTC.

This clone was picked up a small number of times. This chain connects TRBV28 to TRBJ1-1; D is possibly TRBD1 (5 bases). The germline V gene has CDR1 MDHEN and CDR2 SYDVKM. Trimming left V 5 bases short and J 10 bases short, with 17 bases between. The CDR3 extends over 13 amino acids. The CDR3 DNA reads as TGTGCCAGCAGTACCACCCAGGGACTGGGAGCTTTCTTT. It translates to CASSTTQGLGAFF. Filled out from reference TRBV28 and TRBJ1-1, the complete variable domain reads DVKVTQSSRYLVKRTGEKVFLECVQDMDHENMFWYRQDPGLGLRLIYFSYDVKMKEKGDIPEGYSVSREKKERFSLILESASTNQTSMYLCASSTTQGLGAFFGQGTRLTVV.

The rearrangement joins TRBV11-2 to TRBJ2-1; 7 nucleotides match TRBD2. Germline assignment: CDR1 SGHAT and CDR2 FQNNGV. The CDR3 spans 13 residues. V was pared by 5 bases and J by 6 bases, with 4 bases of the junction left unmatched. CDR3 DNA: TGTGCCAGCAGCCCCACTAGCGTCAATGAGCAGTTCTTC. Amino acids: CASSPTSVNEQFF.

This rearrangement joins TRBV5-4 to TRBJ2-7, with TRBD2 identical over 8 bases. CDR3 length: 16 residues. V dropped 4 bases and J dropped 0; count of bases not matched to a gene: 9. CDR1 is SGHNT, CDR2 YYREEE, per germline (reference sequence). The CDR3 spells CASSLVGGASSYEQYF. The DNA for the CDR3 is TGTGCCAGCAGCCTTGTCGGGGGGGCTTCCTCCTACGAGCAGTACTTC.

This clone was counted only a few times. The CDR3 is CASSGEGTANYGYTF. As DNA, the CDR3 is TGTGCCAGCAGTGGGGAGGGGACCGCTAACTATGGCTACACCTTC. The gene calls are TRBV2 and TRBJ1-2; D possibly corresponds to TRBD1 (5 bases). The length of the CDR3 is 15 residues. Germline CDR1 is SNHLY and CDR2 is FYNNEI. V shed 4 bases and J shed 0 bases, with 12 bases lying between them. Based on the CDR3 plus reference TRBV2 and TRBJ1-2, the full variable domain is EPEVTQTPSHQVTQMGQEVILRCVPISNHLYFYWYRQILGQKVEFLVSFYNNEISEKSEIFDDQFSVERPDGSNFTLKIRSTKLEDSAMYFCASSGEGTANYGYTFGSGTRLTVV.

CDR3 protein: CASSRELITDTQYF. CDR3 bases: TGCGCCAGCAGCCGGGAGTTAATCACAGATACGCAGTATTTT. The J gene is TRBJ2-3, the V gene TRBV5-1; D is possibly TRBD2 (6 bases). Trimming pared 4 bases from V and 2 bases from J, leaving 11 bases between. Germline CDR1 reads SGHRS; CDR2 reads YFSETQ. The CDR3 length is 14 residues.

The chain couples TRBV11-2 to TRBJ1-2; a weak D match, TRBD1 (5 bases). Trimming pared 0 bases from V and 3 bases from J, leaving 17 bases between. The germline V gene has CDR1 SGHAT and CDR2 FQNNGV. This CDR3 has 17 amino acids. The CDR3 reads CASSLDGLAGGYYGYTF. DNA of the CDR3: TGTGCCAGCAGCTTAGACGGTTTGGCGGGGGGATACTATGGCTACACCTTC.

The V call is TRBV2, the J call TRBJ1-5, with TRBD1 matching over 11 bases. J was trimmed by 5 bases and V by 8 bases; bases with no gene match: 2. The CDR3 sequence is 13 residues long. Germline V lookup: CDR1 SNHLY, CDR2 FYNNEI. CDR3 sequence (DNA): TGTGCCAGCTGGACAGGGGGCCATCAGCCCCAGCATTTT. This translates into CASWTGGHQPQHF.

The chain joins TRBV10-3 to TRBJ2-7; 10 nucleotides line up with TRBD1. Germline trimming cut 6 bases from V and 5 bases from J; bases unmatched to any gene: 7. The CDR3 loop spans 14 amino acids. Germline loops: CDR1 ENHRY, CDR2 SYGVKD. The CDR3 sequence: CAISQGQGRHEQYF. The CDR3 DNA follows: TGTGCCATCAGCCAGGGACAGGGGAGACACGAGCAGTACTTC.

This rearrangement joins TRBV7-9 to TRBJ2-1; TRBD2 matches 9 bases. Unmatched junction bases numbered 5, after V lost 3 bases and J lost 5 bases. Germline V lookup: CDR1 SEHNR, CDR2 FQNEAQ (reference sequence). The CDR3 extends over 15 amino acids. The CDR3 DNA reads as TGTGCCAGCAGCTTCGTAGCGGGAGAGGACAATGAGCAGTTCTTC. It yields the protein CASSFVAGEDNEQFF.

There are a few counts of this clone. The chain uses TRBV19 and TRBJ2-7, with D possibly TRBD1 on 6 matching bases. The germline V and J ends were trimmed by 4 bases and 2 bases, with 12 bases remaining between them. There are 14 residues in the CDR3. Germline assignment: CDR1 LNHDA and CDR2 SQIVND (reference sequence). CDR3 amino acids: CASSRDIGAYEQYF. In DNA, the CDR3 is TGTGCCAGTAGTAGGGACATCGGGGCCTACGAGCAGTACTTC.